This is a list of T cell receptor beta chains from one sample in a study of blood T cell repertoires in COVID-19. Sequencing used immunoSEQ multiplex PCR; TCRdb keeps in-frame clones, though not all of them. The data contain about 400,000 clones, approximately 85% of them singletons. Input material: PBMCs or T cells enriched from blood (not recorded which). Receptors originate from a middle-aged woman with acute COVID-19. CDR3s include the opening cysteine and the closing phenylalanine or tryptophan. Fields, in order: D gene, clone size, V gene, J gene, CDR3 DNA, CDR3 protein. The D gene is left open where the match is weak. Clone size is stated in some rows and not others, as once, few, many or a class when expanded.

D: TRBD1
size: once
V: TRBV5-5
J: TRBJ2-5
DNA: TGTGCCAGCAGCTCGACAGGGCAAGAGACCCAGTACTTC
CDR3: CASSSTGQETQYF

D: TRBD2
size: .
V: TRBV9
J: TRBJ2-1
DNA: TGTGCCAGCAGCCCTGGGACTAGTATCCATGAGCAGTTCTTC
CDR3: CASSPGTSIHEQFF

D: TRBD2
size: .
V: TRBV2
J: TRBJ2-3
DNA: TGTGCCAGCAAGGCGGGGGTATCTGCAGATACGCAGTATTTT
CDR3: CASKAGVSADTQYF

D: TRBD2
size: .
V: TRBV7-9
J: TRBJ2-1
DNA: TGTGCCAGCAGCTTATTTCAGCGGGGGACCTACAATGAGCAGTTCTTC
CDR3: CASSLFQRGTYNEQFF

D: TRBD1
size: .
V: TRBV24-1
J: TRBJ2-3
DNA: TGTGCCACCGGGACAGACACAGATACGCAGTATTTT
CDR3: CATGTDTDTQYF

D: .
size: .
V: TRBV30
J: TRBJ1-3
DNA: TGTGCCTGGCAAATACTAGCAGGGTCTGGAAACACCATATATTTT
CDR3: CAWQILAGSGNTIYF

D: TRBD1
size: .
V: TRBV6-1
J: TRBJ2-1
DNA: TGTGCCAGCAGTGAATCGACAGGGGGGGTCAATGAGCAGTTCTTC
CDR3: CASSESTGGVNEQFF

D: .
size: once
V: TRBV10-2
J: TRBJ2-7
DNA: TGCGCCAGCAGTCCGCCGGCGGGGCTAGGAGTCGAGCAGTACTTC
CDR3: CASSPPAGLGVEQYF

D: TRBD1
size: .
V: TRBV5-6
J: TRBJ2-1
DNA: TGTGCCAGCAGCTTGGACCAGGGGGTCTACAATGAGCAGTTCTTC
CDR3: CASSLDQGVYNEQFF

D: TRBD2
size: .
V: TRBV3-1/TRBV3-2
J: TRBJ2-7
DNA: TGTGCCAGCAGCACCGCAGCGGGAAAACCCTACGAGCAGTACTTC
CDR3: CASSTAAGKPYEQYF

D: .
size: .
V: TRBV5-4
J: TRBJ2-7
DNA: TGTGCCAGCAGCCAAGGACTCTCTAACGAGCAGTACTTC
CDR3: CASSQGLSNEQYF

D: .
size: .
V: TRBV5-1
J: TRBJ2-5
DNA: TGCGCCAGCAGCTTGGACACACAAGAGACCCAGTACTTC
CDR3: CASSLDTQETQYF

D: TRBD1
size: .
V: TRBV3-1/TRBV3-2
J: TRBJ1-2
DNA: TGTGTCAGCAGCCAAACCAGAGGACAGGCGAACTATGGCTACACCTTC
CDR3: CVSSQTRGQANYGYTF

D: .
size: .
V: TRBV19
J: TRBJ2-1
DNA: TGTGCCAGTAGCCGGGACTCGGAGGGTGGGGGTTTTTCGGATGAGCAGTTCTTC
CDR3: CASSRDSEGGGFSDEQFF

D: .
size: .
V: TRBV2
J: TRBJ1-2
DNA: TGTGCCAGCAGTGACGGCTATGGCTACACCTTC
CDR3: CASSDGYGYTF

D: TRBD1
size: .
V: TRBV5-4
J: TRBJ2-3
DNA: TGTGCCAGCAGTCCCGGGACAGGGGGACCAGATACGCAGTATTTT
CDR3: CASSPGTGGPDTQYF

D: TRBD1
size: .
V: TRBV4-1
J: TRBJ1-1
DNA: TGCGCCAGCAGCCAAGCCCGGACAGGTTATGTTTTCTTT
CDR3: CASSQARTGYVFF

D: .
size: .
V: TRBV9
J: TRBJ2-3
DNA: TGTGCCAGCAGCGTAGGTATAGGAGAGAGAAATACGCAGTATTTT
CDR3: CASSVGIGERNTQYF

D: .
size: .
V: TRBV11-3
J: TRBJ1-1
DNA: TGTGCCAGCCAGGTTCACAAGAACACTGAAGCTTTCTTT
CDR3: CASQVHKNTEAFF

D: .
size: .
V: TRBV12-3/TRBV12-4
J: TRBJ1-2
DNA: TGTGCCAGCAGTTTCTCCGGTTTTGGCTACACCTTC
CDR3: CASSFSGFGYTF

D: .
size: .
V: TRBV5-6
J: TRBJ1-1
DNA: TGTGCCAGCAGCTTGGCGCCCGAGGTGGGTGAAGCTTTCTTT
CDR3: CASSLAPEVGEAFF

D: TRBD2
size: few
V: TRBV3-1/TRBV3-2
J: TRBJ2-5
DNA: TGTGCCAGCAGTCAAATAGCGGGGACGCCGTACCAAGAGACCCAGTACTTC
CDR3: CASSQIAGTPYQETQYF

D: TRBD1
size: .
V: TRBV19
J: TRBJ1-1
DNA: TGTGCCAGTAGCCTAAACCTACTAACAGGGGAGGCGACTGAAGCTTTCTTT
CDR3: CASSLNLLTGEATEAFF

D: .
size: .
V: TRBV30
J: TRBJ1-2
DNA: TGTGCCTGGAGTGTGGGAGGGTATGGCTACACCTTC
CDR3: CAWSVGGYGYTF

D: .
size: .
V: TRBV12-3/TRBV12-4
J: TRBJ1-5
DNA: TGTGCCAGCAGCTTCGGGGGGTTGCAGCCCCAGCATTTT
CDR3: CASSFGGLQPQHF

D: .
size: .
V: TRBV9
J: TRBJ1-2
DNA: TGTGCCAGCAGCGTAGGGGGCGGGGAGGATTACTATGGCTACACCTTC
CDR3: CASSVGGGEDYYGYTF

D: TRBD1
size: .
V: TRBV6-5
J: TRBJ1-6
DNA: TGTGCCAGCAGTAAACAACAGGGGAGGACTTCACCCCTCCACTTT
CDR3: CASSKQQGRTSPLHF

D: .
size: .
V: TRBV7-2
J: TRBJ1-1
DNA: TGTGCCAGCAGACTCGGTCGGGACACTGAAGCTTTCTTT
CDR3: CASRLGRDTEAFF

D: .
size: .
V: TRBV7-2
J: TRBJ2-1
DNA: TGTGCCAGCAGCTTAGGGGCGACACGCTCCTACAATGAGCAGTTCTTC
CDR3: CASSLGATRSYNEQFF

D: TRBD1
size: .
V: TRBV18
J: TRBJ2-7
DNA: TGTGCCAGCTCACCCGGGACAGGGGATTTCTACGAGCAGTACTTC
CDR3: CASSPGTGDFYEQYF

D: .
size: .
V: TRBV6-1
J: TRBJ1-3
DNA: TGTGCCAGCAGTGCACGACAGGCCCCCTCTGGAAACACCATATATTTT
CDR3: CASSARQAPSGNTIYF

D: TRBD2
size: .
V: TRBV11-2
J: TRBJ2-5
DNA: TGTGCCAGCAGCCCTGACGGGACTAGATGGACCCAGTACTTC
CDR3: CASSPDGTRWTQYF

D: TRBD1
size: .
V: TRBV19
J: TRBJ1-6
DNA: TGTGCCAGTAGTATAGATGGGACAGGGAATTTTTCACCCCTCCACTTT
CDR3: CASSIDGTGNFSPLHF

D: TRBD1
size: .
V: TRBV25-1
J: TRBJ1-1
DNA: TGTGCCAGCAACATACAGGGGGAAGCTTTCTTT
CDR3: CASNIQGEAFF

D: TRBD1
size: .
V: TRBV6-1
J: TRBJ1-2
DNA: TGTGCCAGCAGTGAAGGGGACAGGGGGAACTATGGCTACACCTTC
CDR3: CASSEGDRGNYGYTF

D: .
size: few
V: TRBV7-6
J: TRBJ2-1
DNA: TGTGCCAGCAGTAGCTATACTTACAATGAGCAGTTCTTC
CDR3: CASSSYTYNEQFF

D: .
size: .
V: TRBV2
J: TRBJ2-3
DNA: TGTGCCAGCAGCCCGACTCCCTCTAGCACAGATACGCAGTATTTT
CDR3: CASSPTPSSTDTQYF

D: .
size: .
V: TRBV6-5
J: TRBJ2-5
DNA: TGTGCCAGCACCGATAACAGTCAAGAGACCCAGTACTTC
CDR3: CASTDNSQETQYF

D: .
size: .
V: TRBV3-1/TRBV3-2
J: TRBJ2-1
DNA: TGTGCCAGCAGCCAAGCTGGAGGTCGCGTCTTC
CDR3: CASSQAGGRVF

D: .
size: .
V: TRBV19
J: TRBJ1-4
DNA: TGTGCCAGTAATGTCGTGGGCCAGGGTGAAAAACTGTTTTTT
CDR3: CASNVVGQGEKLFF

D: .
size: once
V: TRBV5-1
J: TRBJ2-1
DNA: TGCGCCAGCAGCTTTGGCAGGGGCGCGAAGGGTGAGCAGTTCTTC
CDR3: CASSFGRGAKGEQFF

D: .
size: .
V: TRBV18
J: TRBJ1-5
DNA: TGTGCCAGCTCATCAAACAATCAGCCCCAGCATTTT
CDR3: CASSSNNQPQHF

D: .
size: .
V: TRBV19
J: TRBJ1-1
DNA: TGTGCCAGTACCATATCAGCGGGGTCCACTGAAGCTTTCTTT
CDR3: CASTISAGSTEAFF

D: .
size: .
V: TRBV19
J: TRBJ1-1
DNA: TGTGCCACCTCGGACACCCTGAACACTGAAGCTTTCTTT
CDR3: CATSDTLNTEAFF

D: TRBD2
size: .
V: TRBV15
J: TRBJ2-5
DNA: TGTGCCACCAGCAGAGATCGAGCGGGGGGACGGGAGACCCAGTACTTC
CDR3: CATSRDRAGGRETQYF

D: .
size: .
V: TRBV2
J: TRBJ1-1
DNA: TGTGCCAGCAGTGAAGGGAGAAACATGAACACTGAAGCTTTCTTT
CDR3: CASSEGRNMNTEAFF

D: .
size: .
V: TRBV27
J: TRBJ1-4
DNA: TGTGCCAGCAGTTACATCCGACCCGGGGGGAATGAAAAACTGTTTTTT
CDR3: CASSYIRPGGNEKLFF